The sequence of this T cell receptor beta chain was determined in a study of Tregs in tolerant kidney transplant recipients (dated by TCRdb to between 2018 and 2020). Broadly, across the study: Additional Treg samples were obtained from an approximately 3-day mixed lymphocyte reaction with belatacept, with some samples followed by a roughly five-day donor restimulation, before recipient CD4+CD25+CD127- cells were sorted. Antibodies distinguished recipient from donor cells when sorting primary belatacept mixed lymphocyte reaction cultures. Several methods of expanding Tregs specific for an allogeneic donor were compared by TCRbeta repertoire sequencing in 3 healthy controls. The study applied TCRbeta sequencing to find donor-specific regulatory T cells before combined kidney and bone marrow transplantation and then followed those same cells after transplant. Study-level results and caveats: Because the study included only a small number of patients, the results must be confirmed in larger populations and under other immunosuppression protocols. Expanding Tregs with activated donor B cells appeared to identify the most biologically relevant and donor-specific TCRbeta repertoire. Although technical replication error seemed to be minimal, the question of biological reproducibility was not addressed directly.

Blood from healthy controls was obtained either from healthy volunteers or as purchased buffy coats. Healthy control blood was processed by Ficoll density gradient to PBMCs and cryopreserved; patient PBMCs were collected before and after transplant. Including cysteine and phenylalanine, the CDR3 has 13 amino acids. Only CDR3 DNA is held: 39 bases, read in frame from base 1. Sequences SGHDT (CDR1) and YYEEEE (CDR2) are obtained from the germline V gene. V is clipped by 1 base and J by 3 bases, and the sequence between their germline boundaries is 8 bases long. In its sample, this clone was seen a few times. Its binding antigen is unknown. Base-call qualities are not available, and no considerably larger clone is one nucleotide away. For TCRbeta CDR3 sequencing, genomic DNA was extracted from sorted cells using the QIAGEN DNeasy Blood and Tissue Kit. High-throughput TCRbeta CDR3 sequencing, including PCR amplification with bias correction and internal controls, was performed commercially through immunoSEQ. Processing in the source paper ran as follows. Unique productive TCRbeta sequences were defined by CDR3 nucleotide sequence when primers matched and otherwise by CDR3 amino acid sequence together with Vbeta and Jbeta genes. Sequences were defined as donor-reactive when expanded at least 5-fold in CFSE-low cells versus unstimulated cells and present at a frequency of at least 0.01% in CFSE-low cells. Repertoire divergence was quantified by Jensen-Shannon divergence using the top 100 TCRbeta sequences ranked by frequency. For any sample with multiple sequencing runs, sorting error was corrected in each run separately before the runs were pooled. TCRdb's version of the immuneACCESS table is confined to in-frame rearrangements and falls short of the full clone set. An unresolved V gene accounts for under half of the shortfall where checked; the remainder is of unknown origin. The V and J calls and clone size come from that table; D and trimming were worked out from the DNA. The sample table records tens of thousands of clones; 82% of these occur just once. Clones ranked in the top ten supply about 2.2% of the sample.

The receptor's source is a human donor in good health. The chain couples TRBV5-6 to TRBJ2-7; possibly the D gene is TRBD1, per 5 matching bases. Input material: Tregs from blood cultured with allogeneic cells. The CDR3 here reads CASSLRQGYEQYF. The sequenced DNA: TGTGCCAGCAGCTTGCGTCAGGGCTACGAGCAGTACTTC.